These 18 T cell receptor beta chains were all obtained from the same sample, sequenced in a study of T cell responses to AZD1222 COVID-19 vaccine. TCRdb's copy holds only in-frame clones and misses some; the assay was immunoSEQ multiplex PCR. The sample has 90,000 to 120,000 clones, 93% seen once. Specimen: peripheral blood, collected on day 0 of AZD1222 vaccination. Receptors originate from an adult in good health.

This rearrangement joins TRBV5-6 to TRBJ2-7; 7 nucleotides align to TRBD1. CDR1 is SGHDT and CDR2 is YYEEEE in the germline V gene. V was clipped by 1 base and J by 3 bases; unmatched bases: 7. The CDR3 runs 15 residues. The chain's CDR3 is CASSLLAGGGYEQYF. CDR3 nucleotides: TGTGCCAGCAGCTTGTTGGCAGGGGGTGGCTACGAGCAGTACTTC.

DNA for the CDR3: TGTGCCAGCAACAAGCGGGACTCCTACAATGAGCAGTTCTTC. Translating it yields CASNKRDSYNEQFF. The rearrangement joins TRBV2 to TRBJ2-1; 7 bases are shared with TRBD2. Trimming cost V 7 bases and J 0 bases; bases outside gene matches: 3. Germline V gene lookup returns CDR1 SNHLY and CDR2 FYNNEI. This CDR3 region has 14 residues.

V and J are TRBV6-6 and TRBJ1-2; a possible D gene is TRBD1 (5 bases). Trimming left V 2 bases short and J 3 bases short, with 16 bases between. CDR3 length: 16 amino acids. Germline V lookup: CDR1 MNHNY, CDR2 SVGAGI (reference sequence). The CDR3 reads CASSYPLRGEDYGYTF. In nucleotides, the CDR3 is TGTGCCAGCAGTTACCCCCTCCGGGGGGAAGACTATGGCTACACCTTC.

J is TRBJ1-5 and V is TRBV6-4, with D perhaps TRBD1 (6 bases). The CDR3 has 15 amino acids. V dropped 2 bases and J dropped 6 bases, with 14 bases sitting between them. Per the germline V gene, CDR1 is MRHNA and CDR2 is SNTAGT. The CDR3, as DNA: TGTGCCAGCAGTGACGGGGGGCCTGGCTTTCAGCCCCAGCATTTT. This translates into CASSDGGPGFQPQHF.

The DNA for the CDR3 is TGTGCCAGCAGCCCCCGGACTAGCGGGAGGAATGAGCAGTTCTTC. This sequence encodes CASSPRTSGRNEQFF. J is TRBJ2-1 and V is TRBV5-4; 14 nucleotides align to TRBD2. V was pared by 4 bases and J by 7 bases, with 4 bases of the junction left unmatched. This CDR3 is 15 amino acids long. The V gene's germline CDR1 is SGHNT and CDR2 YYREEE (reference sequence).

The V and J genes are TRBV5-1 and TRBJ2-4; 7 bases fit TRBD2. CDR1 is SGHRS and CDR2 is YFSETQ in the germline V gene. The CDR3 loop spans 15 amino acids. J was trimmed by 10 bases and V by 0 bases; bases with no gene match: 10. The CDR3 DNA reads TGCGCCAGCAGCTTGGGCCCCAGGGAGGGCCTGATTCAGTACTTC. This gives the protein CASSLGPREGLIQYF.

The chain employs TRBV7-3 and TRBJ2-2; TRBD1 matches 12 bases. J lost 2 bases, V lost 5 bases, and 3 bases had no gene match. This CDR3 comprises 16 residues. Germline V gene sequence: CDR1 SGHTA, CDR2 FQGTGA. The CDR3 loop is CASSPGTGGNTGELFF. CDR3 DNA: TGTGCCAGCAGCCCGGGGACAGGGGGCAACACCGGGGAGCTGTTTTTT.

The count of this clone is one. The CDR3 loop is CSASPSGRVDTQYF. CDR3 sequence (DNA): TGCAGTGCTAGTCCTAGCGGGAGGGTAGATACGCAGTATTTT. The chain couples TRBV20-1 to TRBJ2-3; TRBD2 aligns across 12 bases. CDR1 and CDR2 from the germline V gene are DFQATT and SNEGSKA (reference sequence). The CDR3 runs 14 residues. Losses at the gene ends were 3 bases for V and 5 bases for J; bases not matched to a gene: 3.

This clone was detected once. The chain couples TRBV6-5 to TRBJ2-3, with TRBD2 matching 12 bases. The CDR3 is made up of 14 amino acids. Trimming removed 5 bases from V and 5 bases from J; junction bases left unmatched: 2. CDR1 is MNHEY, CDR2 SVGAGI, per germline. The CDR3 sequence: CASSPGLAGDTQYF. CDR3 DNA: TGTGCCAGCAGTCCGGGACTAGCGGGAGATACGCAGTATTTT.

With regard to this clone: Other DNA sequences of this sample code for an identical CDR3. CDR3 residues: CASRFTGELFF. DNA for the CDR3: TGTGCCAGCAGATTCACCGGGGAGCTGTTTTTT. This chain uses TRBV27 with TRBJ2-2, with D hard to call. Germline V gene sequence: CDR1 MNHEY, CDR2 SMNVEV (reference sequence). V lost 6 bases, J lost 4 bases, and 3 bases lay in between. The CDR3 spans 11 residues.

The V gene is TRBV2, the J gene TRBJ2-1, with a tentative D call TRBD2 (5 bases). Trimming stripped 6 bases from V and 9 bases from J, with 27 bases between. The CDR3 contains 17 residues. Germline V gene data show CDR1 as SNHLY and CDR2 as FYNNEI. The CDR3 is CASSERRGDLRSFEQFF. The CDR3 region has the DNA TGTGCCAGCAGCGAACGCCGGGGTGACTTACGGTCGTTTGAGCAGTTCTTC.

The chain couples TRBV6-5 to TRBJ1-6; D is undetermined. Germline lookup yields CDR1 MNHEY and CDR2 SVGAGI. The ends were cut back, 6 bases at V and 8 bases at J, with 11 bases in the middle. The CDR3 is 13 amino acids. CDR3 protein: CASRTNRDSPLHF. In nucleotides, the CDR3 is TGTGCCAGCAGGACGAATAGGGATTCACCCCTCCACTTT.

V is TRBV4-2 and J is TRBJ2-6, with D perhaps TRBD1 or TRBD2 (5 bases each). Per the germline V gene, CDR1 is LGHNA and CDR2 is YNFKEQ. The CDR3 sequence is 16 residues long. Between the trimmed V and J ends, which lost 8 bases and 2 bases, there was a span of 16 bases. CDR3 sequence reads: CASSQPRGTGANVLTF. The CDR3 DNA reads TGTGCCAGCTCCCAACCACGGGGCACTGGGGCCAACGTCCTGACTTTC.

This chain uses TRBV7-3 with TRBJ2-1, with D unclear. Per germline, CDR1 SGHTA and CDR2 FQGTGA. V lost 3 bases, J lost 2 bases, and 11 bases lay in between. The CDR3 runs to 15 residues. This chain's CDR3 is CASSFGRRPYNEQFF. The CDR3 region has the DNA TGTGCCAGCAGCTTCGGCCGACGTCCCTACAATGAGCAGTTCTTC.

The chain employs TRBV19 and TRBJ2-7; D is undetermined. Between the trimmed V and J ends, which lost 4 bases and 3 bases, there was a span of 16 bases. Germline loops: CDR1 LNHDA, CDR2 SQIVND (reference sequence). This CDR3 region has 15 residues. Here the CDR3 DNA reads TGTGCCAGTAGTAGGGGTCCCAACCCTAACTACGAGCAGTACTTC. It encodes CASSRGPNPNYEQYF.

The V and J genes are TRBV11-3 and TRBJ2-7, with unresolved D. Between the trimmed V and J ends, which lost 3 bases and 2 bases, there was a span of 5 bases. Germline CDR1 is SGHNT and CDR2 is YENEEA. CDR3 length: 12 amino acids. The DNA of the CDR3 is TGTGCCAGCAGCTTTTTAACCTACGAGCAGTACTTC. This encodes CASSFLTYEQYF. Full variable domain (outside the CDR3, taken from reference TRBV11-3 and TRBJ2-7): EAGVVQSPRYKIIEKKQPVAFWCNPISGHNTLYWYLQNLGQGPELLIRYENEEAVDDSQLPKDRFSAERLKGVDSTLKIQPAELGDSAVYLCASSFLTYEQYFGPGTRLTVT.

The chain carries TRBV28 and TRBJ2-5; 10 bases are shared with TRBD1. V lost 6 bases to trimming and J lost 5 bases; unmatched junction nucleotides: 12. CDR1 MDHEN and CDR2 SYDVKM come from the germline V gene. The CDR3 consists of 16 residues. In DNA form, the CDR3 reads TGTGCCAGCAGCTCCCTCGCGGGACAGGGGACGGAGACCCAGTACTTC. Its translation is CASSSLAGQGTETQYF.

The chain joins TRBV28 to TRBJ1-1; D uncertain. This CDR3 comprises 12 residues. The V end was cut by 1 base, the J end by 7 bases, with 7 bases between. Looked up from germline, CDR1 is MDHEN and CDR2 is SYDVKM. The CDR3 DNA is TGTGCCAGCAGTTTATCCTACGGTGAAGCTTTCTTT. Protein product: CASSLSYGEAFF.